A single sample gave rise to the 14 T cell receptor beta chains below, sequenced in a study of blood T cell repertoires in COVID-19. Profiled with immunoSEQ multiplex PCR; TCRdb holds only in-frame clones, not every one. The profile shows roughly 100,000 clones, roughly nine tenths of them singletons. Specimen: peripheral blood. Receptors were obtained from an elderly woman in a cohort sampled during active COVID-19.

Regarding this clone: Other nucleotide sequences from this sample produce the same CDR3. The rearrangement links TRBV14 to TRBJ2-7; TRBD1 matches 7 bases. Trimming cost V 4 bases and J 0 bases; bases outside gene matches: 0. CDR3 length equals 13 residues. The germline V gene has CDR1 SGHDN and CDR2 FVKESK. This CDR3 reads CASSRDSSYEQYF. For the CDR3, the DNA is TGTGCCAGCAGCCGGGACAGCTCCTACGAGCAGTACTTC.

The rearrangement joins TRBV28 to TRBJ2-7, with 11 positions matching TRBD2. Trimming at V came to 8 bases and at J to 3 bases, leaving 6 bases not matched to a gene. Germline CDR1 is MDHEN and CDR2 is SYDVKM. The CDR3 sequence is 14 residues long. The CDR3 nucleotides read TGTGCCAGCGGGGGGACTAGCGGCAGCTACGAGCAGTACTTC. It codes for CASGGTSGSYEQYF.

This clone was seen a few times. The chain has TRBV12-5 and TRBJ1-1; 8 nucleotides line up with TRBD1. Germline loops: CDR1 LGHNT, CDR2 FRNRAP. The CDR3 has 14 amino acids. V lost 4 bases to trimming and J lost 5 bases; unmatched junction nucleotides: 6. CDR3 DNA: TGTGCTAGTGGTTCTCAGGGGGCGAGGACTGAAGCTTTCTTT. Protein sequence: CASGSQGARTEAFF.

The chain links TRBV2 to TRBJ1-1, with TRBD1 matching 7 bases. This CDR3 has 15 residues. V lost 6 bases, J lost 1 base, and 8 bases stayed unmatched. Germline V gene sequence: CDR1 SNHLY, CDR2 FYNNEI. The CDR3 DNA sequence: TGTGCCAGCAGCAAGTCAGGGGGTGGGAACACTGAAGCTTTCTTT. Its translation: CASSKSGGGNTEAFF. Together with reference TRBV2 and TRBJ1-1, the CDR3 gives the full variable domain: EPEVTQTPSHQVTQMGQEVILRCVPISNHLYFYWYRQILGQKVEFLVSFYNNEISEKSEIFDDQFSVERPDGSNFTLKIRSTKLEDSAMYFCASSKSGGGNTEAFFGQGTRLTVV.

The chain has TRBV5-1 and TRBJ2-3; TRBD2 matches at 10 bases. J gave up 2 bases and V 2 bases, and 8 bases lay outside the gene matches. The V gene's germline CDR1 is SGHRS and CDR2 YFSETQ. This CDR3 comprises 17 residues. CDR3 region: CASSFPASGGPTDTQYF. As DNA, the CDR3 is TGCGCCAGCAGCTTTCCGGCTAGCGGGGGACCCACAGATACGCAGTATTTT.

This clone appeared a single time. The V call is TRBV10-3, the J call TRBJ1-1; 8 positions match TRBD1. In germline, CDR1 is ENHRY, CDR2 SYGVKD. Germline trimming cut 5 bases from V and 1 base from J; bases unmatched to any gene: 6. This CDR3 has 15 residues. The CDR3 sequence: CAISNDGQGNTEAFF. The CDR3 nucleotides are TGTGCCATCAGTAACGACGGACAGGGGAACACTGAAGCTTTCTTT.

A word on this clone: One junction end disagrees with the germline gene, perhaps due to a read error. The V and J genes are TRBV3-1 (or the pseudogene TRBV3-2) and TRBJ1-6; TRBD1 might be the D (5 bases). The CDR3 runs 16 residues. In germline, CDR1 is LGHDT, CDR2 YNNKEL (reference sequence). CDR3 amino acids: CASSQGGARPNSPLHF. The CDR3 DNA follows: TGTGCCAGCAGCCAAGGTGGGGCAAGACCCAATTCGCCCCTCCACTTT.

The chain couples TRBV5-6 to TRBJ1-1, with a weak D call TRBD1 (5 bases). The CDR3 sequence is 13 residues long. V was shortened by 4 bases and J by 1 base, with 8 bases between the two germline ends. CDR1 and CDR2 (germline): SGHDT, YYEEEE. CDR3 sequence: CASSRDRNTEAFF. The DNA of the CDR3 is TGTGCCAGCAGCCGTGACAGGAACACTGAAGCTTTCTTT.

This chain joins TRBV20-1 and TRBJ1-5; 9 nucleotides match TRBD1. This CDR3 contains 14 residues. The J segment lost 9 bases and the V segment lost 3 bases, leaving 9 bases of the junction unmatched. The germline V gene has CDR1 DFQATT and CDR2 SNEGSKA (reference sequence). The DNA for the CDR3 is TGCAGTGCTAGTGACAGACAGGGGGGTTTGCCCCAGCATTTT. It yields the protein CSASDRQGGLPQHF.

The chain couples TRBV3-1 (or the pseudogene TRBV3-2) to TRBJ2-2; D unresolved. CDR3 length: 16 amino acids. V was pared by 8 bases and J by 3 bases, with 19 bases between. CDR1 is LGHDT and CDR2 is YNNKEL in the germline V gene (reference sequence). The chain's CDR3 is CASQPSIVGYTGELFF. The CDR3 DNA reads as TGTGCCAGCCAGCCCTCGATCGTGGGCTACACCGGGGAGCTGTTTTTT.

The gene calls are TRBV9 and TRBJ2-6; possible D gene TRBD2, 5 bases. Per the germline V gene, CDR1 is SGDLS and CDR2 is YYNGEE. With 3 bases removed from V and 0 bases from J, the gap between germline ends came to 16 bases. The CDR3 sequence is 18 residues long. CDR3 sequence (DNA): TGTGCCAGCAGCGCAGAGGGCAGGACCAGCTCTGGGGCCAACGTCCTGACTTTC. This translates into CASSAEGRTSSGANVLTF.

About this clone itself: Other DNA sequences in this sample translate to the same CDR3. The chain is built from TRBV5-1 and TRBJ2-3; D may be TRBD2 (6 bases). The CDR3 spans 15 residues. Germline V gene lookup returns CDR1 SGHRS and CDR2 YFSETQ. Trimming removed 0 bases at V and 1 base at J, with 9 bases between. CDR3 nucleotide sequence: TGCGCCAGCAGCTTGGACGGGACTCGCACAGATACGCAGTATTTT. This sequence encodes CASSLDGTRTDTQYF.

CDR3 coding DNA: TGTGCCAGCAGCCAGAGGACTAGCACCGGGGAGCTGTTTTTT. Protein: CASSQRTSTGELFF. The chain is built from TRBV3-1 (or the pseudogene TRBV3-2) and TRBJ2-2; 7 nucleotides align to TRBD2. Germline V CDR1 and CDR2: LGHDT, YNNKEL (reference sequence). After removal of 3 bases from V and 4 bases from J, the junction contained 2 bases not matched to a gene. The CDR3 loop spans 14 amino acids.

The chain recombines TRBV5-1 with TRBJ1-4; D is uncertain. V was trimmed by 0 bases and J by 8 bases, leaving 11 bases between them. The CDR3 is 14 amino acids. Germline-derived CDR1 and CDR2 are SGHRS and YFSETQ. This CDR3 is CASSLDEGREKLFF. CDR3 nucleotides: TGCGCCAGCAGCTTGGATGAGGGTAGGGAAAAACTGTTTTTT.